This passage covers 3 T cell receptor beta chains from one sample sequenced in a study of beta chain features in type 1 diabetes. What was sequenced were expressed TCRB transcripts, since all of the isolated RNA had been reverse transcribed. The protocol was immunoSEQ multiplex PCR, while the TCRdb copy is restricted to in-frame clones and leaves out a portion. The repertoire holds under 450,000 clones, with approximately 15% as singletons. The sample taken for sequencing was naive CD4+ T cells from blood. The receptors come from a man younger than 45 in good health.

The chain links TRBV5-6 to TRBJ2-7; D remains ambiguous. Trimming stripped 1 base from V and 2 bases from J, with 10 bases between. The CDR3 covers 14 residues. Germline CDR1 reads SGHDT; CDR2 reads YYEEEE. CDR3 protein: CASSLRPAAYEQYF. The CDR3 coding sequence is TGTGCCAGCAGCTTGCGTCCCGCCGCCTACGAGCAGTACTTC.

The sample holds a few counts of this clone. V and J are TRBV30 and TRBJ1-1; a weak D match, TRBD1 (5 bases). The germline V gene encodes CDR1 GTSNPN and CDR2 SVGIG (reference sequence). Trimming pared 4 bases from V and 0 bases from J, leaving 12 bases between. The CDR3 totals 14 residues. The CDR3 bases are TGTGCCTGGAATGGGGCCCCTATGAACACTGAAGCTTTCTTT. Translated: CAWNGAPMNTEAFF.

This clone was detected only a few times. The chain uses TRBV7-2 and TRBJ2-2; D perhaps matches TRBD1 (5 bases). The CDR3 runs 14 residues. Germline V gene lookup returns CDR1 SGHTA and CDR2 FQGNSA. V was shortened by 3 bases and J by 3 bases, with 8 bases between the two germline ends. The CDR3 sequence: CASSFDRYTGELFF. The DNA of the CDR3 is TGTGCCAGCAGCTTCGACAGATACACCGGGGAGCTGTTTTTT.